This T cell receptor (beta chain) was obtained from a study of identical twins. The CDR3 totals 12 residues. From germline, CDR1 is MRHNA and CDR2 SNTAGT. V was cut by 9 bases and J by 5 bases, with 13 bases left in between. MiXCR was run by TCRdb on the 5' RACE reads, yielding one entry per CDR3 protein. The table lists about 1.7 million distinct CDR3 sequences, less than 35% of them singletons, with under 0.35% in the top ten. The clonotype comes from a newborn girl in good health. The chain has TRBV6-4 and TRBJ1-1; D is possibly TRBD1 (6 bases). Sequenced input: cord blood. The CDR3, as DNA: TGTGCCAGGTCTGTGGGGGCGACTGAAGCTTTCTTT. Translation gives CARSVGATEAFF.